Described below is a single T cell receptor beta chain sequence and its context. Sequencing was performed with immunoSEQ multiplex PCR; in TCRdb, only in-frame clones are kept and a portion is missing. The table includes 40,000 to 60,000 clones, 92% detected once. These data originate in a study of T cell changes during pregnancy in multiple sclerosis. The J segment lost 4 bases and the V segment lost 0 bases, leaving 6 bases of the junction unmatched. The CDR3 length is 16 residues. Germline V CDR1 and CDR2: SGDLS, YYNGEE. The rearrangement links TRBV9 to TRBJ2-1; 8 nucleotides agree with TRBD2. The sample consisted of peripheral blood, taken after pregnancy. This receptor was obtained from a female donor with multiple sclerosis, enrolled in a pregnancy study. The CDR3 bases are TGTGCCAGCAGCGTAGGCAGTAGCGGGGCTTACAATGAGCAGTTCTTC. Translation gives CASSVGSSGAYNEQFF. The whole variable domain, remainder taken from reference TRBV9 and TRBJ2-1, is DSGVTQTPKHLITATGQRVTLRCSPRSGDLSVYWYQQSLDQGLQFLIQYYNGEERAKGNILERFSAQQFPDLHSELNLSSLELGDSALYFCASSVGSSGAYNEQFFGPGTRLTVL.